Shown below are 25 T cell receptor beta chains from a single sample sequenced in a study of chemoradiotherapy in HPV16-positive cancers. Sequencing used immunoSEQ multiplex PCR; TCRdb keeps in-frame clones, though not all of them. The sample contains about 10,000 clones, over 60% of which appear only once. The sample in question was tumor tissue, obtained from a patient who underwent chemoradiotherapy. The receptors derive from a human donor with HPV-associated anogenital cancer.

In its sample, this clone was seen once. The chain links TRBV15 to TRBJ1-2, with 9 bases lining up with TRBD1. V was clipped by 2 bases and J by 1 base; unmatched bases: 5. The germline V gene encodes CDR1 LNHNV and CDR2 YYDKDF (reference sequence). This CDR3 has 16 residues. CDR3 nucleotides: TGTGCCACCAGCAGACCCAGGACAGGGGATAACTATGGCTACACCTTC. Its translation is CATSRPRTGDNYGYTF.

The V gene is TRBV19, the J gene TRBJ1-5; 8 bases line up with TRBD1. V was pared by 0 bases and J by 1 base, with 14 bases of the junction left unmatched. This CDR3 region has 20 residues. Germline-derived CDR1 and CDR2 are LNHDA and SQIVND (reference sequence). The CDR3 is CASSIDLYGQGRSSNQPQHF. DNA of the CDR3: TGTGCCAGTAGTATAGATCTGTATGGACAGGGACGTAGCAGCAATCAGCCCCAGCATTTT.

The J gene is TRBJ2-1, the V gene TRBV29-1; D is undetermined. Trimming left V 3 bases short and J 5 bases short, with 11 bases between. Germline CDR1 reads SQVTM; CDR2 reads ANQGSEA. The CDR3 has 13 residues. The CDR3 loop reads CSVDSVLDNEQFF. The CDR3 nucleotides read TGCAGCGTTGATTCTGTTCTGGACAATGAGCAGTTCTTC.

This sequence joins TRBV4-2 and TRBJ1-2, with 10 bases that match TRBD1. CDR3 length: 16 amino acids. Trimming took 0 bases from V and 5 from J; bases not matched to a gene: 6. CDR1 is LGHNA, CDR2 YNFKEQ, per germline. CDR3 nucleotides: TGTGCCAGCAGCCAAGATTTTGGGACAGGGGTGTATGGCTACACCTTC. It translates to CASSQDFGTGVYGYTF.

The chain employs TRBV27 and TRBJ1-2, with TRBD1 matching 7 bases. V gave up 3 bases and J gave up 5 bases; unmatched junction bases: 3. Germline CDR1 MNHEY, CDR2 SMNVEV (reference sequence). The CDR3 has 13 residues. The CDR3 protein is CASSLAGGYGYTF. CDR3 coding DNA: TGTGCCAGCAGTTTGGCAGGGGGATATGGCTACACCTTC.

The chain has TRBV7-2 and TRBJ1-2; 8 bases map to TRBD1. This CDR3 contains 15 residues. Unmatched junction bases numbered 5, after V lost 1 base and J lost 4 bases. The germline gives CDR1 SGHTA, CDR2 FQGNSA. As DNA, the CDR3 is TGTGCCAGCAGCTTAGACAGGGGGAGTTCCTATGGCTACACCTTC. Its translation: CASSLDRGSSYGYTF.

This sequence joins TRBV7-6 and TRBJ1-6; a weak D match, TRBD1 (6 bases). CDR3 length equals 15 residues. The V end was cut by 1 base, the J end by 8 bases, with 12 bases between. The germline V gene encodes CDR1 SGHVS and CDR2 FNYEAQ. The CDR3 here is CASSLDPRGYSPLHF. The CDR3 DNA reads TGTGCCAGCAGCTTAGACCCCAGGGGCTATTCACCCCTCCACTTT.

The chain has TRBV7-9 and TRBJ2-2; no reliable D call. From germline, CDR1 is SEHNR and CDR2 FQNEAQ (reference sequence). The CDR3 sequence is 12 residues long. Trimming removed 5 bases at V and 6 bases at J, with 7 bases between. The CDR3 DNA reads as TGTGCCAGCAGCCCAGCATCCGGGGAGCTGTTTTTT. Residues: CASSPASGELFF.

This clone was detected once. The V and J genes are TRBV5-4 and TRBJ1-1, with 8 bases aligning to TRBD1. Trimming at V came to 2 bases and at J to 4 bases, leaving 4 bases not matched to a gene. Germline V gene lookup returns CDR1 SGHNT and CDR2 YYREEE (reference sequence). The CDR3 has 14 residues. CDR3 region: CASSLQGVGTEAFF. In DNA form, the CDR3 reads TGTGCCAGCAGCTTACAGGGGGTTGGCACTGAAGCTTTCTTT.

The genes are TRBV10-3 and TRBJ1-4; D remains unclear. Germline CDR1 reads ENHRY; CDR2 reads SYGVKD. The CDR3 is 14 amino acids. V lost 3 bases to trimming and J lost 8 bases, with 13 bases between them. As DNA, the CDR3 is TGTGCCATCAGTGATTCCCGAAGTGGAGAAAAACTGTTTTTT. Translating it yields CAISDSRSGEKLFF.

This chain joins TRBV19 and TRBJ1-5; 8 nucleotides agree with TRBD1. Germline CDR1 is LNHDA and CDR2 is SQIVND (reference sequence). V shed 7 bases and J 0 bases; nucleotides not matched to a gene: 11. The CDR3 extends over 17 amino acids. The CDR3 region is CASTSRQGANSNQPQHF. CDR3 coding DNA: TGTGCCAGTACTTCACGGCAGGGGGCGAATAGCAATCAGCCCCAGCATTTT.

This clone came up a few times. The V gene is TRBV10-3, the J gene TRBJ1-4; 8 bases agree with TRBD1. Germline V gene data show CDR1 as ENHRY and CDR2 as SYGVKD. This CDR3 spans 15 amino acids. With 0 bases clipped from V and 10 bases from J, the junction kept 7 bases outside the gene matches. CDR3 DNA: TGTGCCATCAGTGAGTCATCGGCAGGGACAGGAAAACTGTTTTTT. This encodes CAISESSAGTGKLFF.

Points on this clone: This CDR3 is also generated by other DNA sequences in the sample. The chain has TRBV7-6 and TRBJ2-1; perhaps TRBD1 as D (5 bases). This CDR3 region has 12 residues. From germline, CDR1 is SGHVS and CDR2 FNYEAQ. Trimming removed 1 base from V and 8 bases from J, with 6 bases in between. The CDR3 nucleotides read TGTGCCAGCAGCTTAGTAGGGGATGAGCAGTTCTTC. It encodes CASSLVGDEQFF.

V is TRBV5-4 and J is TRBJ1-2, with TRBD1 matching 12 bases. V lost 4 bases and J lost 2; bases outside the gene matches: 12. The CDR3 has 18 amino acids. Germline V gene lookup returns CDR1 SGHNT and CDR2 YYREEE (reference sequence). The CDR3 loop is CASSGGPGQGALNYGYTF. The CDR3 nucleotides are TGTGCCAGCAGCGGAGGTCCGGGACAGGGGGCCTTAAACTATGGCTACACCTTC.

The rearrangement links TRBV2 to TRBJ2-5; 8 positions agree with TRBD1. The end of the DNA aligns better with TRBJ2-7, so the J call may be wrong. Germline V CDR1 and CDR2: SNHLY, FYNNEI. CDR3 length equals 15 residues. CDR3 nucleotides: TGTGCCAGCAGTGCTGGACAGGGAAAATTCTACGAGCAGTACTTC. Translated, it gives CASSAGQGKFYEQYF.

CDR3 DNA: TGCGCCAGCAGCCAAGTTCGGGGGGGCACAGATACGCAGTATTTT. Amino acids: CASSQVRGGTDTQYF. The chain has TRBV4-1 and TRBJ2-3; 7 positions match TRBD2. Germline trimming cut 1 base from V and 1 base from J; bases unmatched to any gene: 2. CDR3 length: 15 residues. CDR1 and CDR2 (germline): MGHRA, YSYEKL.

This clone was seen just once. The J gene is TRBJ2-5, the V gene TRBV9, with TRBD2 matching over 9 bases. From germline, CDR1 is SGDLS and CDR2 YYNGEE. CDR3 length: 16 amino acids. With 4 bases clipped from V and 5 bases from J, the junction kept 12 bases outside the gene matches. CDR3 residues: CASSPYRAGGLETQYF. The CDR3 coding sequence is TGTGCCAGCAGCCCCTACCGTGCGGGGGGGTTGGAGACCCAGTACTTC.

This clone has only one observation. CDR3 residues: CAWSLTGLVQPQHF. In DNA form, the CDR3 reads TGTGCCTGGAGCCTGACAGGGCTGGTCCAGCCCCAGCATTTT. V is TRBV30 and J is TRBJ1-5; 7 bases match TRBD1. This CDR3 region has 14 residues. The germline V gene has CDR1 GTSNPN and CDR2 SVGIG (reference sequence). Trimming at V came to 3 bases and at J to 7 bases, leaving 9 bases not matched to a gene.

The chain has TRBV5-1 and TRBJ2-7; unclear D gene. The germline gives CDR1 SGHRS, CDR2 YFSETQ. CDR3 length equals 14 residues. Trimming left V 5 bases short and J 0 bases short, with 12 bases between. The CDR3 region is CASRSDISSYEQYF. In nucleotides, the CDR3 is TGCGCCAGCAGAAGCGACATCTCCTCCTACGAGCAGTACTTC.

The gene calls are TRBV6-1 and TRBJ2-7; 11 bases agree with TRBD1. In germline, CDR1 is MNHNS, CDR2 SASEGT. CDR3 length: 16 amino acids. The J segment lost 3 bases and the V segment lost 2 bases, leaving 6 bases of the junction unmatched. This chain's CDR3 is CASSEFTGTGGYEQYF. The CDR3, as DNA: TGTGCCAGCAGTGAATTTACCGGGACAGGGGGCTACGAGCAGTACTTC.

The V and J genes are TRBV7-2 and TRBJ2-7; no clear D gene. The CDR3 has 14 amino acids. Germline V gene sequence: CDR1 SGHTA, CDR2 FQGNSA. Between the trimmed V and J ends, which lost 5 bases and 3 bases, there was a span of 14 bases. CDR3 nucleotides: TGTGCCAGCAGCCTAACAAGCTACAGCTACGAGCAGTACTTC. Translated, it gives CASSLTSYSYEQYF.

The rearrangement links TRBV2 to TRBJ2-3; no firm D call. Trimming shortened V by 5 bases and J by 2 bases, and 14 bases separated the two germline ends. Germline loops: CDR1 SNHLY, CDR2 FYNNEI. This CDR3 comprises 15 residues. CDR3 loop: CASSISPAPTDTQYF. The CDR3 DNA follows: TGTGCCAGCAGTATCAGCCCGGCCCCCACAGATACGCAGTATTTT. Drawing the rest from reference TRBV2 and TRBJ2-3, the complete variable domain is EPEVTQTPSHQVTQMGQEVILRCVPISNHLYFYWYRQILGQKVEFLVSFYNNEISEKSEIFDDQFSVERPDGSNFTLKIRSTKLEDSAMYFCASSISPAPTDTQYFGPGTRLTVL.

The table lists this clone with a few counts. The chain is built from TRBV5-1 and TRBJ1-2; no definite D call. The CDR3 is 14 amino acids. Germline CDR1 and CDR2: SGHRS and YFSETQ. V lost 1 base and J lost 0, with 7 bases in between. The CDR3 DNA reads TGCGCCAGCAGCTTGCCACCTCCTAACTATGGCTACACCTTC. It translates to CASSLPPPNYGYTF.

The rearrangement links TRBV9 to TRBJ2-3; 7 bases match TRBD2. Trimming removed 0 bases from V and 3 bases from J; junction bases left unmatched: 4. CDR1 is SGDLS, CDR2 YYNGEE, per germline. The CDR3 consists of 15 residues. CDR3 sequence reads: CASSVAASGTDTQYF. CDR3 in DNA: TGTGCCAGCAGCGTAGCGGCTAGCGGAACAGATACGCAGTATTTT.

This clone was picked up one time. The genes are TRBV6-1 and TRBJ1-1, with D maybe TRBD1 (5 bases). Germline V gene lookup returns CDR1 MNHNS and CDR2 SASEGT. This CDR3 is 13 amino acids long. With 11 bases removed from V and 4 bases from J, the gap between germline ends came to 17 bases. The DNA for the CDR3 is TGTGCCCATACTAGGGGTTTCTTCACTGAAGCTTTCTTT. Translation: CAHTRGFFTEAFF.